The clone carrying this TCR beta chain was seen ten or more times. What it binds is unknown. This sample was included in a study of T cell repertoires in cytomegalovirus infection. Looking at the study overall: Researchers turned to recently identified HLA-C-restricted CMV epitopes as well as well-studied HLA-B-restricted ones. It can be stated that public TCR beta signatures indicated CMV infection as well as a matching HLA type.

TCRdb fed the reads into MiXCR, producing one record per CDR3 protein. The repertoire holds approximately 990,000 distinct CDR3 sequences, with 30% to 40% as singletons. The CDR3 is 19 residues long. V dropped 4 bases and J dropped 0 bases, with 19 bases sitting between them. Germline CDR1 and CDR2: SEHNR and FQNEAQ (reference sequence). This clonotype was sampled from a human donor in good health (CMV status not recorded). Some clones in this sample may be carry-over from other donors' samples. The V and J genes are TRBV7-9 and TRBJ2-6; no definite D call. Sequenced here: cultured CD8+ T cells from PBMCs, sampled from culture after CMV antigen stimulation. CDR3 amino acids: CASSSPKVDSLSGANVLTF. The CDR3 DNA reads TGTGCCAGCAGCTCCCCGAAGGTCGACTCCCTCTCTGGGGCCAACGTCCTGACTTTC.